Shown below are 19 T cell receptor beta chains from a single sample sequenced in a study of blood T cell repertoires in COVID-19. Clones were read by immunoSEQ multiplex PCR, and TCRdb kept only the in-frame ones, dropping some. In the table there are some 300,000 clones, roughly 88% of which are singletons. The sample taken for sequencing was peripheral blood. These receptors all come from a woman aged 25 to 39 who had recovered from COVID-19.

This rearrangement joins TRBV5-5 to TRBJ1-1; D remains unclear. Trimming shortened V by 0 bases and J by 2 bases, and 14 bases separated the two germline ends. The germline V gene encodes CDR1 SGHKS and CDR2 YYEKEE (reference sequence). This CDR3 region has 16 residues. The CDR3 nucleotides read TGTGCCAGCAGCTTGGCAGGCCTACCACCCAACACTGAAGCTTTCTTT. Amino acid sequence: CASSLAGLPPNTEAFF.

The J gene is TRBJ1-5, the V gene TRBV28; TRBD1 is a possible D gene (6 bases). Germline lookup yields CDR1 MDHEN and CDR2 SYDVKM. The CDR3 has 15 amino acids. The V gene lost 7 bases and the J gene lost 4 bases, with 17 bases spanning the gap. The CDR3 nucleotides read TGTGCCAGCAAGCCCCCAGACAGGATTAATCAGCCCCAGCATTTT. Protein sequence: CASKPPDRINQPQHF. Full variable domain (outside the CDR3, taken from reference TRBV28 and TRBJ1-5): DVKVTQSSRYLVKRTGEKVFLECVQDMDHENMFWYRQDPGLGLRLIYFSYDVKMKEKGDIPEGYSVSREKKERFSLILESASTNQTSMYLCASKPPDRINQPQHFGDGTRLSIL.

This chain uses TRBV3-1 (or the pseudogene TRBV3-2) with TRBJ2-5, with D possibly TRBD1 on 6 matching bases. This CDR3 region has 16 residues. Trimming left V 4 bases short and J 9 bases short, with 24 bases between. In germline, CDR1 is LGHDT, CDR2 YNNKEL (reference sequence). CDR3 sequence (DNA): TGTGCCAGCAGCCCCACGAGGGCTAGGGGGACCATGGCCCAGTACTTC. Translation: CASSPTRARGTMAQYF.

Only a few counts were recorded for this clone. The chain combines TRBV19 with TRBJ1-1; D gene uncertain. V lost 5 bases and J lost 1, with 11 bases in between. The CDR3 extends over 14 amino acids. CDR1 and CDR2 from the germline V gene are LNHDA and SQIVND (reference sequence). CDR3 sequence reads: CASSRSRENTEAFF. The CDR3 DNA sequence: TGTGCCAGTAGTCGGAGCCGAGAGAACACTGAAGCTTTCTTT.

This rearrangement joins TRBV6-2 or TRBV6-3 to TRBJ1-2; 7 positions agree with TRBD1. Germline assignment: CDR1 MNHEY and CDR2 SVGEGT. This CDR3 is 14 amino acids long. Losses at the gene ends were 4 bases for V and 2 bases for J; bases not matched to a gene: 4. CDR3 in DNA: TGTGCCAGCAGTTTCCCGACAGGGAACTATGGCTACACCTTC. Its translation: CASSFPTGNYGYTF.

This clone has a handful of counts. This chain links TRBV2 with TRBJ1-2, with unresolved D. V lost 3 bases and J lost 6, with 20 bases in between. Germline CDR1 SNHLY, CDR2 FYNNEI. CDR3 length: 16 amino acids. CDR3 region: CASSDLRASGGHGYTF. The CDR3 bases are TGTGCCAGCAGTGATTTGAGGGCCTCTGGTGGGCATGGCTACACCTTC.

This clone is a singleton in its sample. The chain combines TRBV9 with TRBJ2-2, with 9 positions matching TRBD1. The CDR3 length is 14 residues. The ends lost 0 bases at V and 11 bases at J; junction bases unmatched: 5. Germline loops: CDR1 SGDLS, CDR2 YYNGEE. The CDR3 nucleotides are TGTGCCAGCAGCGTAGTGGGGGACAGGGAAGAGCTGTTTTTT. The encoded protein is CASSVVGDREELFF.

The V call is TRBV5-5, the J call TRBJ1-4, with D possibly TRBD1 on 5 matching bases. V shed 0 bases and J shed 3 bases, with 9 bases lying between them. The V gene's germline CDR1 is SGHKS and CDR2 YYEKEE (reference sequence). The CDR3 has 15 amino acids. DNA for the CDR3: TGTGCCAGCAGCTTGGTGGGGGAGGCTAATGAAAAACTGTTTTTT. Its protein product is CASSLVGEANEKLFF.

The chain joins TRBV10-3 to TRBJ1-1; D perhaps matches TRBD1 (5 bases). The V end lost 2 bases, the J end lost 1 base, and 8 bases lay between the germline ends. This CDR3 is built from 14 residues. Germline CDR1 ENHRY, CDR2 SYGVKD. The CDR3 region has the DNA TGTGCCATCAGTGAGAACAGGCCGAACACTGAAGCTTTCTTT. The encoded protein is CAISENRPNTEAFF.

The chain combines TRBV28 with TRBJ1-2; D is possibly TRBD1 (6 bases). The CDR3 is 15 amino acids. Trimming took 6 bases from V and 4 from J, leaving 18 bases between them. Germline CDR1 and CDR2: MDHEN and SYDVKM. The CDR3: CASRMGGGRGYGYTF. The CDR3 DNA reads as TGTGCCAGCAGAATGGGCGGGGGCCGGGGCTATGGCTACACCTTC.

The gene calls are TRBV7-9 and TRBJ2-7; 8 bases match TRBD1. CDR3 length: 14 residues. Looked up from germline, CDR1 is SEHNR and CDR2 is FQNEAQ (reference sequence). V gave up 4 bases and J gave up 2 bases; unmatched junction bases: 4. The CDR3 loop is CASSSGQGPYEQYF. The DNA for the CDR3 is TGTGCCAGCAGCTCCGGACAGGGACCCTACGAGCAGTACTTC.

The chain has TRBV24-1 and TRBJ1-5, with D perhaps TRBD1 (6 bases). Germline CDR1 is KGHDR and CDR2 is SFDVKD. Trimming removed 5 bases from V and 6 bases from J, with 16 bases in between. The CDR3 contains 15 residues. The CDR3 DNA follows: TGTGCCACCAGTGCTGTCGGGGGGCAGGGTCAGCCCCAGCATTTT. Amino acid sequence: CATSAVGGQGQPQHF.

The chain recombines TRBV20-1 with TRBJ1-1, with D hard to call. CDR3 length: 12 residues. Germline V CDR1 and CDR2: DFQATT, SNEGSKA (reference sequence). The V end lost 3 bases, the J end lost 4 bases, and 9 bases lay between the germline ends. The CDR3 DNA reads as TGCAGTGCTAGTACAGAGGGCACTGAAGCTTTCTTT. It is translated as CSASTEGTEAFF.

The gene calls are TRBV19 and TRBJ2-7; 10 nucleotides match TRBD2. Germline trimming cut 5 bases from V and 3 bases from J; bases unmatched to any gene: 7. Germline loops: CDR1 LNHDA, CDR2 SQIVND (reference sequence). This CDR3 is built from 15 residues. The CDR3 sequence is CASSPWTSGNYEQYF. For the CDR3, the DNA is TGTGCCAGTAGTCCCTGGACTAGCGGAAACTACGAGCAGTACTTC.

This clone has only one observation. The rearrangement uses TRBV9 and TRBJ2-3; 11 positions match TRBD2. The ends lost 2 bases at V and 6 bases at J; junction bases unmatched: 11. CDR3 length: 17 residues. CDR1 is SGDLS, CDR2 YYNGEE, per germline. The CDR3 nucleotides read TGTGCCAGCAGCGTGGAGGGACTAGCGGATTTGGGGGATACGCAGTATTTT. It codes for CASSVEGLADLGDTQYF.

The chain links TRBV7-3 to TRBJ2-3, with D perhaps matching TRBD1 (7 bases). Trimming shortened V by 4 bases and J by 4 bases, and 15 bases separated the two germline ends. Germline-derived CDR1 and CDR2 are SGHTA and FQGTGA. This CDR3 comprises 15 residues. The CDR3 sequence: CASSSTGGGADTQYF. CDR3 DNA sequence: TGTGCCAGCAGCTCCACAGGAGGGGGCGCAGATACGCAGTATTTT.

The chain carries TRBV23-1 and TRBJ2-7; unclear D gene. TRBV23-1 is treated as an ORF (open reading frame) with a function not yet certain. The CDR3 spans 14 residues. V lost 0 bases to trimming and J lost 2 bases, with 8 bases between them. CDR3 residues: CASSQSRGTYEQYF. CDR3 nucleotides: TGCGCCAGCAGTCAATCACGCGGAACCTACGAGCAGTACTTC.

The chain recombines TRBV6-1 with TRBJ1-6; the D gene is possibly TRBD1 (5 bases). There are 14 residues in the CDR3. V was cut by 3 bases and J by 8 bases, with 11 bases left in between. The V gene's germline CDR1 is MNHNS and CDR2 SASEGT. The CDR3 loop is CASSDNARDSPLHF. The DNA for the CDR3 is TGTGCCAGCAGTGATAACGCCAGGGATTCACCCCTCCACTTT.

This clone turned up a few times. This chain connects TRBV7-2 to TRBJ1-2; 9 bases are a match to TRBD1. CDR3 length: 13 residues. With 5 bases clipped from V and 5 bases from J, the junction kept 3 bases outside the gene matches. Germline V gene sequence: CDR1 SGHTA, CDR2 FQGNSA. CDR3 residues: CASSPGQGYGYTF. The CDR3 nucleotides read TGTGCCAGCAGCCCGGGACAGGGTTATGGCTACACCTTC.